This T cell receptor (beta chain) was sequenced for a study of CD8 T cells in ankylosing spondylitis. Points from the study as a whole: What seemed typical of ankylosing spondylitis blood was a TCR beta motif built from several highly homologous variants.

TCRdb re-analysed the 5' RACE reads in MiXCR, keeping a single row per CDR3 protein. The table has tens of thousands of distinct CDR3 sequences, roughly 27% seen once. Turning to this clonotype: Its target is not known.

This TCR came from a male donor with ankylosing spondylitis or in good health (not recorded which). Sample: blood, either unsorted or a sorted T cell fraction (not recorded which).

In DNA, the CDR3 is TGTGCCAGCAGCACCGGTCGGGAGAATGGCTACACCTTC. This translates into CASSTGRENGYTF. The chain links TRBV5-4 to TRBJ1-2, with D hard to call. V was shortened by 4 bases and J by 6 bases, with 13 bases between the two germline ends. This CDR3 has 13 residues. Looked up from germline, CDR1 is SGHNT and CDR2 is YYREEE (reference sequence). The full variable domain, completed using reference TRBV5-4 and TRBJ1-2, is ETGVTQSPTHLIKTRGQQVTLRCSSQSGHNTVSWYQQALGQGPQFIFQYYREEENGRGNFPPRFSGLQFPNYSSELNVNALELDDSALYLCASSTGRENGYTFGSGTRLTVV.